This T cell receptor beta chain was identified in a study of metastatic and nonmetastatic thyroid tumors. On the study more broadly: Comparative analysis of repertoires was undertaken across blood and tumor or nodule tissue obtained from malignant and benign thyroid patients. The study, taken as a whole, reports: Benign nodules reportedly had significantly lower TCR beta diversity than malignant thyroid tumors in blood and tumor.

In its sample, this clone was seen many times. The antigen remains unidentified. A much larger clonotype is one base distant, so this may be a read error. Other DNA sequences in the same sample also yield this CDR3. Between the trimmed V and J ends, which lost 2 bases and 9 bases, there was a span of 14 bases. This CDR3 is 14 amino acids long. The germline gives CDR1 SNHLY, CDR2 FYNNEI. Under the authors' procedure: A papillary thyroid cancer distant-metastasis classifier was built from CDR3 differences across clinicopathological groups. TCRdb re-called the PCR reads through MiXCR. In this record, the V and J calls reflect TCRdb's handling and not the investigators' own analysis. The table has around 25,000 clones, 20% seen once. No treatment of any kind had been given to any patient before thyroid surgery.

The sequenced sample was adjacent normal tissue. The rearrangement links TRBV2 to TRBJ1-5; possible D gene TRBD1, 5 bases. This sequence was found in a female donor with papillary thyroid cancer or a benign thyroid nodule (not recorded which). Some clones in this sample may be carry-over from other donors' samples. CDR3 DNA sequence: TGTGCCAGCAGTGAACCCCAGGTCGGGGGGCCCCAGCATTTT. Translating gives CASSEPQVGGPQHF.